The clone carrying this T cell receptor beta chain has ten or more counts. The time point is: newly diagnosed GD, antithyroid drugs for less than 3 months. Scientists built the TCR library using RNA that was extracted from PBMCs. Arm-PCR of CDR3 regions and iRepertoire HTBI primers were the basis on which TCR beta libraries were built. TCRdb recomputed calls from the multiplex PCR reads with MiXCR, one row per CDR3 protein. The data show approximately 360,000 distinct CDR3 sequences, roughly 12% seen once. The sample originates from a study of regulatory T cells in long-lasting Graves disease. Germline V gene data show CDR1 as SEHNR and CDR2 as FQNEAQ (reference sequence). Trimming took 3 bases from V and 0 from J, leaving 12 bases between them. This CDR3 comprises 16 residues. These data were also reused for a study on T cells in Graves' hyperthyroidism and ophthalmopathy. That study reports: Stable Graves' hyperthyroidism denoted no ophthalmopathy progression over 18 months. Through a model of 13 V-J features, ophthalmopathy was separated from stable hyperthyroidism.

The gene calls are TRBV7-9 and TRBJ2-4; possibly TRBD1 for D (5 bases). The sequence came from a woman younger than 30 with Graves disease. The source was peripheral blood mononuclear cells (PBMCs), collected at new diagnosis, from a patient treated with antithyroid drugs. CDR3 nucleotide sequence: TGTGCCAGCAGCTTCCAACGACAGTTAGCCAAAAACATTCAGTACTTC. Encoded protein: CASSFQRQLAKNIQYF.